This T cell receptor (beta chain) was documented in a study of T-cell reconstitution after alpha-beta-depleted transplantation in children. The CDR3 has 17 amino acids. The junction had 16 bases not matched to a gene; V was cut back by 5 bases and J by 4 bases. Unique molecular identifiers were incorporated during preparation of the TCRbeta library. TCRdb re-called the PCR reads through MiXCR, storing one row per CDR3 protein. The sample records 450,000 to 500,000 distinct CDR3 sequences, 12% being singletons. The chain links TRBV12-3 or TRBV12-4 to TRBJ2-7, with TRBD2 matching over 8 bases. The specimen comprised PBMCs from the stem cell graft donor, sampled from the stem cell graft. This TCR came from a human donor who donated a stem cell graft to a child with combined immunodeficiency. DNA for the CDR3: TGTGCCAGCAGTATAACTAGCGGCCAGTCCCCCCCTTACGAGCAGTACTTC. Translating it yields CASSITSGQSPPYEQYF.